A selection of T cell receptor beta chains follows, all from one sample in a study of cytomegalovirus exposure and HLA in healthy donors. Generated by immunoSEQ multiplex PCR, the TCRdb table keeps only in-frame clones and is missing some. Of around 170,000 clones listed, around 76% are singletons. Sequencing was carried out using PBMCs. These receptors were collected from a woman aged 25-40 years in good health and CMV-seropositive. Each CDR3 is given with its conserved first and last residue. The D gene is left open where the match is weak. The size of a clone is reported for some rows only, either as once, few or many, or as a class for expanded clones.

size	V	D	J	CDR3	DNA
-	TRBV10-3	TRBD2	TRBJ2-1	CAISESMAGDYNEQFF	TGTGCCATCAGTGAGTCGATGGCGGGGGATTACAATGAGCAGTTCTTC
-	TRBV9	TRBD1	TRBJ1-2	CASSDRGGLDGYTF	TGTGCCAGCAGCGACAGGGGTGGTCTTGATGGCTACACCTTC
once	TRBV5-4	TRBD2	TRBJ2-3	CASSSGLATDTQYF	TGTGCCAGCAGCTCGGGACTAGCCACAGATACGCAGTATTTT
-	TRBV28	TRBD2	TRBJ2-3	CASRRPGLAGGLDTQYF	TGTGCCAGCAGACGTCCGGGACTAGCGGGGGGGTTAGATACGCAGTATTTT
-	TRBV28	-	TRBJ1-6	CASSLYGQSSYNSPLHF	TGTGCCAGCAGTTTATACGGACAGAGCTCCTATAATTCACCCCTCCACTTT
-	TRBV6-1	-	TRBJ1-2	CASSASQGNYGYTF	TGTGCCAGCAGTGCATCACAGGGAAACTATGGCTACACCTTC
-	TRBV6-5	TRBD1	TRBJ2-2	CASQRGQGGGELFF	TGTGCCAGCCAAAGGGGGCAGGGCGGCGGGGAGCTGTTTTTT
-	TRBV28	-	TRBJ1-2	CASSSQGLPYGYTF	TGTGCCAGCAGTTCCCAGGGTCTCCCCTATGGCTACACCTTC
-	TRBV2	TRBD1	TRBJ1-2	CASQNRRDSIYGYTF	TGTGCCAGCCAAAATCGCCGGGACAGTATCTATGGCTACACCTTC
-	TRBV30	TRBD1	TRBJ2-7	CAWSGTGVHEQYF	TGTGCCTGGTCCGGGACAGGGGTTCACGAGCAGTACTTC
few	TRBV11-2	TRBD1	TRBJ1-1	CASSLRDRGSTEAFF	TGTGCCAGCAGCTTAAGAGACAGGGGGAGCACTGAAGCTTTCTTT
-	TRBV7-9	TRBD2	TRBJ2-5	CASRRGGQETQYF	TGTGCCAGCAGGCGGGGGGGCCAAGAGACCCAGTACTTC
-	TRBV4-3	TRBD1	TRBJ1-2	CASSQDRGQGYGYTF	TGCGCCAGCAGCCAAGATCGGGGACAGGGGTACGGCTACACCTTC
-	TRBV5-1	-	TRBJ1-4	CASSSRNEKLFF	TGCGCCAGCAGCTCGCGGAATGAAAAACTGTTTTTT
-	TRBV4-1	-	TRBJ1-5	CASSQEGQGYQPQHF	TGCGCCAGCAGCCAAGAAGGGCAGGGGTATCAGCCCCAGCATTTT
-	TRBV11-3	-	TRBJ2-1	CASSSGLGNEQFF	TGTGCCAGCAGCTCAGGACTGGGCAATGAGCAGTTCTTC
few	TRBV6-4	-	TRBJ1-1	CASKLGQTNTEAFF	TGTGCCAGCAAACTAGGACAGACGAACACTGAAGCTTTCTTT
-	TRBV2	-	TRBJ2-4	CASSYPPSVGGKNIQYF	TGTGCCAGCAGCTACCCACCTAGCGTGGGGGGCAAAAACATTCAGTACTTC
-	TRBV6-5	TRBD1	TRBJ2-7	CASSSPGTGWTYEQYF	TGTGCCAGCAGTTCACCCGGGACAGGGTGGACCTACGAGCAGTACTTC
-	TRBV5-1	TRBD1	TRBJ2-1	CASNDWDRGDNEQFF	TGCGCCAGCAACGATTGGGACAGGGGGGACAATGAGCAGTTCTTC
few	TRBV6-4	TRBD1	TRBJ1-3	CASRVFSITGGASGNTIYF	TGTGCCAGCAGGGTATTCAGTATTACAGGGGGCGCCTCTGGAAACACCATATATTTT
-	TRBV7-8	-	TRBJ1-3	CASSLWNRDRIISGNTIYF	TGTGCCAGCAGCTTATGGAACCGAGACAGGATAATTTCTGGAAACACCATATATTTT
-	TRBV19	-	TRBJ1-1	CASSIGKGDTEAFF	TGTGCCAGTAGTATAGGTAAGGGGGACACTGAAGCTTTCTTT
-	TRBV7-2	TRBD1	TRBJ2-1	CASSPRDSTYNEQFF	TGTGCCAGCAGCCCCCGGGACAGTACCTACAATGAGCAGTTCTTC
few	TRBV29-1	TRBD2	TRBJ2-2	CSVATSWNTGELFF	TGCAGCGTTGCGACTAGCTGGAACACCGGGGAGCTGTTTTTT
-	TRBV4-3	-	TRBJ1-1	CASSQDSRGIGTEAFF	TGCGCCAGCAGCCAAGATTCTCGGGGGATAGGTACTGAAGCTTTCTTT
-	TRBV5-6	TRBD1	TRBJ2-7	CASSPDRGLSYEQYF	TGTGCCAGCAGCCCGGACAGGGGGCTATCCTACGAGCAGTACTTC
few	TRBV7-3	TRBD2	TRBJ2-1	CASSLMASGDSEQFF	TGTGCCAGCAGCTTAATGGCTAGCGGGGACTCAGAGCAGTTCTTC
few	TRBV6-5	-	TRBJ1-5	CASRSTGIGNQPQHF	TGTGCCAGCAGATCTACAGGGATCGGCAATCAGCCCCAGCATTTT
-	TRBV4-1	TRBD1	TRBJ1-5	CASGGTGGIQPQHF	TGCGCCAGCGGAGGGACAGGGGGCATTCAGCCCCAGCATTTT
-	TRBV27	TRBD2	TRBJ2-7	CASSYRAGSSYEQYF	TGTGCCAGCAGTTACCGAGCGGGGAGCTCCTACGAGCAGTACTTC
few	TRBV7-2	TRBD1	TRBJ1-5	CASSLEGASGNQPQHF	TGTGCCAGCAGCTTGGAGGGGGCGAGTGGCAATCAGCCCCAGCATTTT
-	TRBV2	TRBD1	TRBJ2-2	CASSGPTGANTGELFF	TGTGCCAGCAGCGGGCCGACAGGGGCGAACACCGGGGAGCTGTTTTTT
-	TRBV27	TRBD1	TRBJ1-5	CASARTGGAASNQPQHF	TGTGCCAGCGCAAGGACAGGGGGCGCGGCTAGCAATCAGCCCCAGCATTTT